This T cell receptor beta chain derives from a study of blood T cell repertoires in COVID-19. Germline CDR1 and CDR2: SGHDT and YYEEEE. This CDR3 contains 15 residues. Losses at the gene ends were 3 bases for V and 7 bases for J; bases not matched to a gene: 6. This clone occurred a few times. Source study methods: Reference gene primer amplification gave nucleated cell count estimates. Profiling relied on immunoSEQ multiplex PCR, and the TCRdb table lists in-frame clones only, not all of them. V and J calls plus clone size are reproduced from that table; the DNA served to infer D and trimming. The table records roughly 350,000 clones, less than 85% of them present only once.

The rearrangement links TRBV5-6 to TRBJ1-6, with TRBD1 matching over 8 bases. The sample consisted of peripheral blood. This sequence was found in a woman aged 18-29 years with acute or convalescent COVID-19. The chain's CDR3 is CASSYPTGANSPLHF. CDR3 sequence (DNA): TGTGCCAGCAGCTACCCGACAGGGGCCAATTCACCCCTCCACTTT.